The 30 T cell receptor beta chains given below trace back to one sample, sequenced in a study of T cell responses to AZD1222 COVID-19 vaccine. Libraries were prepared by immunoSEQ multiplex PCR; TCRdb keeps only in-frame clonotypes and omits some of them. The sample shows about 120,000 clones, approximately 85% of them seen only once. The sample was peripheral blood, taken on day 0 of AZD1222 vaccination. The source of these receptors is an adult in good health.

V is TRBV29-1 and J is TRBJ1-6; no firm D call. The CDR3 extends over 10 amino acids. Germline assignment: CDR1 SQVTM and CDR2 ANQGSEA. V dropped 3 bases and J dropped 9 bases, with 3 bases sitting between them. The CDR3 region has the DNA TGCAGCGTTGATGCTTCACCCCTCCACTTT. Encoded protein: CSVDASPLHF. The variable domain in full, completed from reference TRBV29-1 and TRBJ1-6, reads SAVISQKPSRDICQRGTSLTIQCQVDSQVTMMFWYRQQPGQSLTLIATANQGSEATYESGFVIDKFPISRPNLTFSTLTVSNMSPEDSSIYLCSVDASPLHFGNGTRLTVT.

V usage is TRBV7-9 and J usage is TRBJ2-2; 9 nucleotides line up with TRBD1. Germline CDR1 reads SEHNR; CDR2 reads FQNEAQ (reference sequence). The ends lost 5 bases at V and 6 bases at J; junction bases unmatched: 10. The CDR3 contains 16 residues. DNA for the CDR3: TGTGCCAGCAGCCCGTCCGGGACAGGGTCGGCCGGGGAGCTGTTTTTT. It encodes CASSPSGTGSAGELFF.

This clone was seen just once. The V gene is TRBV7-3, the J gene TRBJ1-1; D gene ambiguous. V dropped 3 bases and J dropped 6 bases, with 11 bases sitting between them. The germline V gene encodes CDR1 SGHTA and CDR2 FQGTGA. The length of the CDR3 is 13 residues. CDR3 region: CASSFGEGSEAFF. The DNA for the CDR3 is TGTGCCAGCAGCTTTGGTGAGGGTTCTGAAGCTTTCTTT.

The rearrangement joins TRBV4-1 to TRBJ1-5; D unresolved. The CDR3 runs 13 residues. CDR1 is MGHRA and CDR2 is YSYEKL in the germline V gene. V dropped 2 bases and J dropped 6 bases, with 8 bases sitting between them. The CDR3 DNA sequence: TGCGCCAGCAGCCAAATGGTTGGTCAGCCCCAGCATTTT. This translates into CASSQMVGQPQHF.

V and J are TRBV5-4 and TRBJ2-2; TRBD1 might be the D (6 bases). The CDR3 is made up of 13 amino acids. The germline V gene encodes CDR1 SGHNT and CDR2 YYREEE (reference sequence). Trimming shortened V by 6 bases and J by 2 bases, and 8 bases separated the two germline ends. The CDR3 DNA follows: TGTGCCAGCAACAGGGACAACACCGGGGAGCTGTTTTTT. Translation gives CASNRDNTGELFF.

The DNA for the CDR3 is TGTGCCAGCAGTGAATCCCGCATCTTGGGCTACACCTTC. Protein: CASSESRILGYTF. The chain employs TRBV6-1 and TRBJ1-2; D uncertain. Germline V lookup: CDR1 MNHNS, CDR2 SASEGT. V lost 2 bases, J lost 8 bases, and 12 bases lay in between. The CDR3 contains 13 residues.

The rearrangement links TRBV6-5 to TRBJ2-3; TRBD2 aligns across 7 bases. This CDR3 has 15 residues. The germline V gene encodes CDR1 MNHEY and CDR2 SVGAGI. With V trimmed by 4 bases and J by 2 bases, 6 bases remained unmatched. This chain's CDR3 is CASSSLADFTDTQYF. The CDR3 coding sequence is TGTGCCAGCAGTTCTCTAGCGGACTTCACAGATACGCAGTATTTT.

The gene calls are TRBV21-1 and TRBJ2-4; the table calls TRBD2, which could not be checked here. TRBV21-1 is shown as a pseudogene. The length of the CDR3 is 17 residues. CDR3 bases: TGTGCCAGCAGTTGGACTAGCGGGAGTGGTGCCAAAAACATTCAGTACTTC. This codes for CASSWTSGSGAKNIQYF.

Only one count was recorded for this clone. The chain joins TRBV20-1 to TRBJ2-7; 7 nucleotides agree with TRBD2. The CDR3 has 12 amino acids. Looked up from germline, CDR1 is DFQATT and CDR2 is SNEGSKA (reference sequence). Losses at the gene ends were 3 bases for V and 7 bases for J; bases not matched to a gene: 6. CDR3: CSASLAGDEQYF. CDR3 bases: TGCAGTGCTAGTTTGGCGGGGGATGAGCAGTACTTC.

The chain couples TRBV4-3 to TRBJ2-7; 7 bases map to TRBD1. J was trimmed by 5 bases and V by 3 bases; bases with no gene match: 13. Germline-derived CDR1 and CDR2 are LGHNA and YSLEER. The CDR3 is 16 amino acids. The CDR3 DNA follows: TGCGCCAGCAGCCATACGTACGGGACAGCAATTAACGAGCAGTACTTC. Its protein is CASSHTYGTAINEQYF.

This rearrangement joins TRBV7-2 to TRBJ2-3; D unresolved. Trimming removed 3 bases from V and 1 base from J, with 5 bases in between. The CDR3 sequence is 13 residues long. Germline-derived CDR1 and CDR2 are SGHTA and FQGNSA. CDR3 region: CASSLFGTDTQYF. CDR3 coding DNA: TGTGCCAGCAGCTTGTTTGGCACAGATACGCAGTATTTT.

Details on this clone: A read error may produce the germline difference seen at one junction end. The chain recombines TRBV10-3 with TRBJ2-2; maybe TRBD1 (8 bases). Germline loops: CDR1 ENHRY, CDR2 SYGVKD. The CDR3 is 19 residues long. The CDR3 nucleotides read TGCGCCCCGGGGGGCCCGGGCCAGGGGGCGGGAAGGAACACCGGGGAGCTGTTTTTT. Amino acid sequence: CAPGGPGQGAGRNTGELFF.

The table lists this clone with a count of one. This rearrangement joins TRBV10-3 to TRBJ2-7, with TRBD1 matching 12 bases. Trimming at V came to 6 bases and at J to 4 bases, leaving 4 bases not matched to a gene. CDR3 size: 14 residues. Germline lookup yields CDR1 ENHRY and CDR2 SYGVKD. The CDR3 DNA is TGTGCCATCAGCCCGGGACAGGGGGCTTACGAGCAGTACTTC. Residues: CAISPGQGAYEQYF.

The genes are TRBV5-4 and TRBJ2-5, with 12 bases fitting TRBD1. Germline values: CDR1 SGHNT, CDR2 YYREEE (reference sequence). The CDR3 length is 17 residues. Germline trimming cut 0 bases from V and 5 bases from J; bases unmatched to any gene: 8. The CDR3 DNA follows: TGTGCCAGCAGCTTGGCCAGGGACAGGGGGCGCCGGGAGACCCAGTACTTC. This gives the protein CASSLARDRGRRETQYF.

The V call is TRBV12-3 or TRBV12-4, the J call TRBJ2-7, with 7 bases lining up with TRBD2. This CDR3 contains 13 residues. J gave up 0 bases and V 8 bases, and 4 bases lay outside the gene matches. The CDR3 bases are TGTGCCAGCGGGCGGGGGAGCTCCTACGAGCAGTACTTC. Translation gives CASGRGSSYEQYF.

This clone was counted a single time. The chain joins TRBV6-6 to TRBJ2-7; no firm D call. Germline CDR1 is MNHNY and CDR2 is SVGAGI (reference sequence). Between the trimmed V and J ends, which lost 6 bases and 6 bases, there was a span of 9 bases. CDR3 length equals 11 residues. The DNA of the CDR3 is TGTGCCAGCAGCCACAGTTCCGAGCAGTACTTC. It specifies CASSHSSEQYF.

This chain connects TRBV5-5 to TRBJ2-7; TRBD2 matches at 7 bases. CDR3 size: 15 residues. Germline CDR1 is SGHKS and CDR2 is YYEKEE (reference sequence). Trimming took 4 bases from V and 4 from J; bases not matched to a gene: 11. The CDR3 nucleotides are TGTGCCAGCAGCCGGGACTACGGGAATAGTTACGAGCAGTACTTC. This sequence encodes CASSRDYGNSYEQYF. Full variable domain (outside the CDR3, taken from reference TRBV5-5 and TRBJ2-7): DAGVTQSPTHLIKTRGQQVTLRCSPISGHKSVSWYQQVLGQGPQFIFQYYEKEERGRGNFPDRFSARQFPNYSSELNVNALLLGDSALYLCASSRDYGNSYEQYFGPGTRLTVT.

The V call is TRBV5-1, the J call TRBJ2-5; no definite D call. The CDR3 consists of 11 residues. The V and J ends lost 6 bases and 5 bases respectively, with 8 bases between them. Germline V gives CDR1 SGHRS, CDR2 YFSETQ. CDR3 in DNA: TGCGCCAGCAAATATGAGGAGACCCAGTACTTC. Encoded protein: CASKYEETQYF.

The V call is TRBV6-5, the J call TRBJ1-1, with D hard to call. Trimming took off 7 bases at V and 6 bases at J, with 12 bases between the two ends. This CDR3 has 12 residues. CDR1 and CDR2 (germline): MNHEY, SVGAGI. The CDR3 is CASMGWGAEAFF. The CDR3 nucleotides read TGTGCCAGCATGGGATGGGGTGCTGAAGCTTTCTTT.

The V gene is TRBV21-1, the J gene TRBJ1-2; TRBD1 is taken as the D call from the table, unchecked against the DNA. TRBV21-1 counts as a pseudogene. The CDR3 sequence is 15 residues long. Written as DNA, the CDR3 is TGTGCCAGCAGCAAAAGGGACAGGGGCGACCGTGGCTACACCTTC. Protein: CASSKRDRGDRGYTF.

The J gene is TRBJ1-3, the V gene TRBV3-1 (or the pseudogene TRBV3-2), with D maybe TRBD1 (5 bases). CDR1 and CDR2 (germline): LGHDT, YNNKEL (reference sequence). This CDR3 comprises 15 residues. V lost 8 bases to trimming and J lost 2 bases, with 16 bases between them. In DNA, the CDR3 is TGTGCCAGCTCTACAGGAACCAAGGCTGGAAACACCATATATTTT. It encodes CASSTGTKAGNTIYF.

The chain links TRBV5-1 to TRBJ1-4, with a weak D call TRBD1 (5 bases). Germline V gives CDR1 SGHRS, CDR2 YFSETQ. Between the trimmed V and J ends, which lost 2 bases and 5 bases, there was a span of 16 bases. The CDR3 has 16 amino acids. CDR3 residues: CASSFEGARMNEKLFF. The DNA for the CDR3 is TGCGCCAGCAGCTTCGAAGGGGCGAGGATGAATGAAAAACTGTTTTTT.

J is TRBJ2-7 and V is TRBV9; 7 bases line up with TRBD1. This CDR3 is 14 amino acids long. V lost 0 bases to trimming and J lost 3 bases; unmatched junction nucleotides: 3. Germline CDR1 reads SGDLS; CDR2 reads YYNGEE. CDR3: CASSVGGGVYEQYF. CDR3 sequence (DNA): TGTGCCAGCAGCGTAGGAGGGGGCGTCTACGAGCAGTACTTC.

This chain connects TRBV6-1 to TRBJ2-7; 11 bases match TRBD2. Germline assignment: CDR1 MNHNS and CDR2 SASEGT. V trimming: 0 bases; J trimming: 3 bases; junction bases outside the gene matches: 10. This CDR3 is built from 18 residues. The CDR3 DNA follows: TGTGCCAGCAGTGAAGCGCCGGCTAGCGGGAGGATTATCTACGAGCAGTACTTC. It specifies CASSEAPASGRIIYEQYF.

V usage is TRBV28 and J usage is TRBJ1-2, with D unresolved. Germline V gene data show CDR1 as MDHEN and CDR2 as SYDVKM. With 2 bases removed from V and 8 bases from J, the gap between germline ends came to 18 bases. The CDR3 consists of 15 residues. The CDR3 DNA follows: TGTGCCAGCAGTTTAGCGAACGTTCCCAACGGGGGCTACACCTTC. Protein: CASSLANVPNGGYTF.

The chain couples TRBV4-1 to TRBJ1-3, with D tentatively TRBD1 (5 bases). CDR3 length: 19 amino acids. Germline lookup yields CDR1 MGHRA and CDR2 YSYEKL. With 0 bases removed from V and 1 base from J, the gap between germline ends came to 19 bases. This CDR3 is CASSQDPPGPLGSGNTIYF. The CDR3 bases are TGCGCCAGCAGCCAAGATCCGCCAGGGCCATTAGGTTCTGGAAACACCATATATTTT.

This clone was recorded once. The V gene is TRBV5-6, the J gene TRBJ2-7; TRBD1 matches at 7 bases. Unmatched junction bases numbered 9, after V lost 5 bases and J lost 4 bases. The CDR3 covers 14 residues. The germline V gene encodes CDR1 SGHDT and CDR2 YYEEEE. The CDR3 nucleotides are TGTGCCAGCAGAAAAACAGGGGCGCTGTACGAGCAGTACTTC. As protein: CASRKTGALYEQYF. Combining the CDR3 with reference TRBV5-6 and TRBJ2-7 gives the whole variable domain DAGVTQSPTHLIKTRGQQVTLRCSPKSGHDTVSWYQQALGQGPQFIFQYYEEEERQRGNFPDRFSGHQFPNYSSELNVNALLLGDSALYLCASRKTGALYEQYFGPGTRLTVT.

This clone has only a few counts. The CDR3 DNA follows: TGTGCCAGTAGTTCAGAACCCCGGGGGACAGATACGCAGTATTTT. Residues: CASSSEPRGTDTQYF. J is TRBJ2-3 and V is TRBV19; possible D gene TRBD2, 6 bases. The V end was cut by 5 bases, the J end by 3 bases, with 15 bases between. Germline CDR1 is LNHDA and CDR2 is SQIVND (reference sequence). This CDR3 is 15 amino acids long.

The gene calls are TRBV3-1 (or the pseudogene TRBV3-2) and TRBJ2-4, with D tentatively TRBD2 (6 bases). Germline V gene sequence: CDR1 LGHDT, CDR2 YNNKEL (reference sequence). V lost 5 bases and J 6 bases, leaving 23 bases between the germline ends. The CDR3 length is 17 residues. CDR3 DNA: TGTGCCAGCAGCACGGGAGAGTCCGGGTCATATAGAAACATTCAGTACTTC. It is translated as CASSTGESGSYRNIQYF.

The J gene is TRBJ2-7, the V gene TRBV19; 9 positions agree with TRBD2. Trimming took 1 base from V and 0 from J; bases not matched to a gene: 4. This CDR3 has 16 amino acids. In germline, CDR1 is LNHDA, CDR2 SQIVND (reference sequence). The CDR3 DNA is TGTGCCAGTAGTATAGCAGCGGGAGGTAACTCCTACGAGCAGTACTTC. It codes for CASSIAAGGNSYEQYF.